The clone carrying this T cell receptor (beta chain) was observed a few times. These data belong to a study of regulatory T cells in long-lasting Graves disease. Building the TCR beta libraries relied on iRepertoire HTBI primers, and CDR3 regions underwent Arm-PCR. TCRdb recomputed calls from the multiplex PCR reads with MiXCR, one row per CDR3 protein. The profile shows 300,000 to 400,000 distinct CDR3 sequences, around 17% of them singletons. Time point noted: newly diagnosed GD, antithyroid drugs for less than 3 months. RNA isolated from PBMCs was used to make the TCR library. The sample was also reused in another study, on T cells in Graves' hyperthyroidism and ophthalmopathy.

The input for sequencing was peripheral blood mononuclear cells (PBMCs), taken at new diagnosis, from a patient treated with antithyroid drugs. The TCR originated in a middle-aged man with Graves disease.

CDR3 nucleotide sequence: TGCGCCAGCAGTGACCCAGGGAACTCGGTCGGGGAGCTGTTTTTT. This codes for CASSDPGNSVGELFF. The chain combines TRBV10-2 with TRBJ2-2, with D perhaps TRBD1 (5 bases). The V gene's germline CDR1 is WSHSY and CDR2 SAAADI. CDR3 length: 15 amino acids. Trimming shortened V by 3 bases and J by 7 bases, and 15 bases separated the two germline ends.